This T cell receptor beta chain originates from a study of T cells in Graves' hyperthyroidism and ophthalmopathy. Whole-study findings and limits: Ophthalmopathy, which appeared later, was predicted by the model a median roughly 6.5 months before onset. In the analysis, a 13 V-J model separated ophthalmopathy from stable hyperthyroidism. Most thyroid clonotypes with frequency above 0.001 were detected in blood.

This clonotype was picked up many times. As yet, its antigen is unknown. This CDR3 region has 13 residues. The ends were cut back, 7 bases at V and 8 bases at J, with 17 bases in the middle. Amplified TCR beta CDR3 regions derived from RNA transcripts. Using the HTBI primer set, a first-round RT-PCR was run on the TCR CDR3. TCRdb reanalysed the multiplex PCR reads using MiXCR and keeps one entry per CDR3 protein. The sample lists about 500,000 distinct CDR3 sequences, around 15% occurring once. Stable disease denoted Graves' hyperthyroidism without ophthalmopathy progression within 18 months. The chain joins TRBV12-3 or TRBV12-4 to TRBJ1-2; a weak D match, TRBD1 (5 bases). The sample taken for sequencing was blood. The receptor was isolated from a woman aged 18 to 35 with Graves' hyperthyroidism. The CDR3 is CASTQLGGRGYTF. The CDR3 region has the DNA TGTGCCAGCACTCAGCTGGGGGGTCGAGGCTACACCTTC.